The 12 T cell receptor beta chains reported below all come from one sample, sequenced in a study of CD8 T cells in ankylosing spondylitis. From the 5' RACE reads, TCRdb called clonotypes with MiXCR, one entry per CDR3 protein. The table has 150,000 to 200,000 distinct CDR3 sequences, roughly 12% seen once. The material sequenced was blood, either unsorted or a sorted T cell fraction (not recorded which). These receptors all stem from a male donor with ankylosing spondylitis or in good health (not recorded which).

The chain couples TRBV2 to TRBJ2-3; 7 positions agree with TRBD1. The V and J ends lost 6 bases and 4 bases, in that order; junction bases with no gene match: 7. Germline V gives CDR1 SNHLY, CDR2 FYNNEI. This CDR3 region has 14 residues. The CDR3 bases are TGTGCCAGCAGACCTCAGGGGGTGGCAGATACGCAGTATTTT. Translation gives CASRPQGVADTQYF.

For this clonotype: One junction end does not reproduce the germline sequence, and a read error may be involved. The gene calls are TRBV3-1 and TRBJ2-5, with 7 bases identical to TRBD1. CDR1 and CDR2 (germline): LGHDT, YNNKEL (reference sequence). The length of the CDR3 is 16 residues. The CDR3: CAGSPQGTAKVHFQYF. Here the CDR3 DNA reads TGTGCCGGCAGCCCGCAGGGGACAGCCAAAGTTCATTTCCAGTACTTC.

In its sample, this clonotype was seen many times. The chain joins TRBV2 to TRBJ1-4; no reliable D call. Trimming cost V 7 bases and J 8 bases, with 17 bases left between them. Germline values: CDR1 SNHLY, CDR2 FYNNEI. This CDR3 is 14 amino acids long. CDR3 protein: CASIVRPGKEKLFF. CDR3 sequence (DNA): TGTGCCAGCATCGTCAGGCCCGGAAAGGAAAAACTGTTTTTT.

This clonotype was found many times. This chain links TRBV6-5 with TRBJ1-1; a possible D gene is TRBD1 (5 bases). This CDR3 comprises 14 residues. The germline CDR1 and CDR2 sequences are MNHEY and SVGAGI. Trimming took off 2 bases at V and 3 bases at J, with 10 bases between the two ends. In DNA, the CDR3 is TGTGCCAGCAGTTACAGAGGGGCGGACACTGAAGCTTTCTTT. Encoded protein: CASSYRGADTEAFF.

This clonotype was detected ten times or more. The rearrangement uses TRBV7-2 and TRBJ2-3, with D maybe TRBD2 (6 bases). This CDR3 has 13 amino acids. V was trimmed by 4 bases and J by 6 bases, leaving 11 bases between them. CDR1 SGHTA and CDR2 FQGNSA come from the germline V gene. CDR3 in amino acids: CASSYGGLDTQYF. CDR3 in DNA: TGTGCCAGCAGCTACGGAGGGTTGGATACGCAGTATTTT.

This clonotype was recorded many times. The CDR3 region is CASSLLGIGDTEAFF. CDR3 nucleotides: TGTGCCAGCAGTTTATTGGGGATAGGGGACACTGAAGCTTTCTTT. The chain carries TRBV27 and TRBJ1-1; a possible D gene is TRBD1 (5 bases). CDR1 and CDR2 (germline): MNHEY, SMNVEV (reference sequence). V lost 1 base, J lost 3 bases, and 12 bases lay in between. The CDR3 is made up of 15 amino acids.

On this clonotype: It may be a read error: a sequence one base away is much more abundant. This chain uses TRBV4-2 with TRBJ2-5; the D gene is possibly TRBD2 (5 bases). The CDR3 consists of 16 residues. From germline, CDR1 is LGHNA and CDR2 YNFKEQ. The CDR3 nucleotides are TGTGCCAACAGCCAAGATGTTTTCGCTAGCCCCGGGACCCAGTACTTC. Protein product: CANSQDVFASPGTQYF.

In its sample, this clonotype was seen many times. The CDR3, as DNA: TGCAGCGTTGAACTACGAGGGACTAGCGGGGGGGCCGTATACAATGAGCAGTTCTTC. Residues: CSVELRGTSGGAVYNEQFF. J is TRBJ2-1 and V is TRBV29-1, with 16 bases lining up with TRBD2. Per germline, CDR1 SQVTM and CDR2 ANQGSEA. V gave up 2 bases and J gave up 4 bases; unmatched junction bases: 11. The CDR3 totals 19 residues.

The chain recombines TRBV7-6 with TRBJ2-7; D tentatively fits TRBD1 or TRBD2 (6 bases each). V shed 10 bases and J shed 3 bases, with 19 bases lying between them. Germline V gene sequence: CDR1 SGHVS, CDR2 FNYEAQ. The length of the CDR3 is 14 residues. In DNA form, the CDR3 reads TGTGCCATGCAGCTTAGGGGGGTGGGCTACGAGCAGTACTTC. Residues: CAMQLRGVGYEQYF.

This clonotype was counted many times. V and J are TRBV7-2 and TRBJ2-7; 8 nucleotides align to TRBD1. The CDR3 sequence is 14 residues long. V shed 4 bases, J shed 5 bases, and the junction held 7 bases outside the gene matches. Germline V lookup: CDR1 SGHTA, CDR2 FQGNSA. The CDR3 loop reads CASSYRQGNNEQYF. The CDR3 nucleotides read TGTGCCAGCAGCTACAGACAGGGGAACAACGAGCAGTACTTC.

In its sample, this clonotype was seen once. The V and J genes are TRBV14 and TRBJ2-1; D might be TRBD2 (8 bases). Germline V gives CDR1 SGHDN, CDR2 FVKESK. The CDR3 runs to 15 residues. V lost 4 bases and J 7 bases, leaving 17 bases between the germline ends. CDR3 residues: CASSPLSGGQNEQFF. In DNA, the CDR3 is TGTGCCAGCAGCCCCCTAAGCGGGGGACAGAATGAGCAGTTCTTC.

This clonotype has just a few counts. The rearrangement links TRBV7-8 to TRBJ2-1; 9 bases line up with TRBD1. Germline lookup yields CDR1 SGHVS and CDR2 FQNEAQ. The CDR3 spans 16 residues. J lost 2 bases, V lost 6 bases, and 8 bases had no gene match. The CDR3 region has the DNA TGTGCCAGCAGTAGCACAGGGGGCGGAGCCTACAATGAGCAGTTCTTC. It translates to CASSSTGGGAYNEQFF.